This TCR beta chain was found in a study of blood T cell repertoires in COVID-19. Symptom resolution, clearance, or two negative PCRs marked the recovered donors of Cohort 3. Per the study methods: Nucleated cell counts were estimated from reference gene primer amplification. Assay: immunoSEQ multiplex PCR; the TCRdb copy retains only in-frame clones and omits some. V and J calls and clone size are given by that table; D and trimming were obtained from the DNA. The data show 360,000 or so clones, with more than 75% seen just once and around 3% held by the top ten. This CDR3 spans 14 amino acids. CDR1 is SEHNR and CDR2 is FQNEAQ in the germline V gene (reference sequence). The V and J ends lost 4 bases and 10 bases respectively, with 16 bases between them.

The rearrangement uses TRBV7-9 and TRBJ1-4, with a possible D match to TRBD1 (6 bases). Sequenced material: PBMCs or T cells enriched from blood (not recorded which). The origin of this receptor is a woman aged 25 to 39 who had recovered from COVID-19. The DNA of the CDR3 is TGTGCCAGCAGCTCTTCGCTAATACAGGGAAAACTGTTTTTT. Translated, it gives CASSSSLIQGKLFF.